The 7 T cell receptor beta chains reported below all come from one sample, sequenced in a study of T cells in Graves' hyperthyroidism and ophthalmopathy. RNA transcripts provided the source from which TCR beta CDR3 regions were amplified. First-round RT-PCR targeting the TCR CDR3 was performed with the HTBI primer set. TCRdb independently ran MiXCR on the multiplex PCR reads; one entry per CDR3 protein. The sample holds fewer than 350,000 distinct CDR3 sequences; around 13% are singletons and the top ten take 7% to 9%. Sequenced material: blood. These receptors were taken from a woman in her forties with Graves' hyperthyroidism.

The chain links TRBV28 to TRBJ2-1; the match to TRBD2 covers 8 bases. Trimming at V came to 3 bases and at J to 9 bases, leaving 1 base not matched to a gene. Germline CDR1 and CDR2: MDHEN and SYDVKM. The CDR3 contains 12 residues. CDR3 loop: CASSLTSAEQFF. In DNA, the CDR3 is TGTGCCAGCAGTTTGACTAGCGCTGAGCAGTTCTTC.

This clonotype was detected many times. This rearrangement joins TRBV15 to TRBJ2-3; D call uncertain. Trimming shortened V by 0 bases and J by 0 bases, and 7 bases separated the two germline ends. The germline V gene has CDR1 LNHNV and CDR2 YYDKDF (reference sequence). The CDR3 has 15 residues. The CDR3 nucleotides read TGTGCCACCAGCAGAGATCGGCGGAGCACAGATACGCAGTATTTT. Encoded protein: CATSRDRRSTDTQYF.

This clonotype turned up a few times. This chain joins TRBV6-2 or TRBV6-3 and TRBJ2-7; D possibly corresponds to TRBD1 (5 bases). This CDR3 contains 14 residues. CDR1 is MNHEY and CDR2 is SVGEGT in the germline V gene. The germline V and J ends were trimmed by 8 bases and 3 bases, with 17 bases remaining between them. The CDR3 loop reads CASAGQIKLYEQYF. The CDR3 nucleotides read TGTGCCAGCGCTGGACAAATAAAGCTCTACGAGCAGTACTTC.

The table lists this clonotype with many counts. The chain has TRBV6-1 and TRBJ2-1; D is unclear. Germline CDR1 MNHNS, CDR2 SASEGT. The ends were cut back, 6 bases at V and 9 bases at J, with 18 bases in the middle. The CDR3 is 14 residues long. Written as DNA, the CDR3 is TGTGCCAGCAGGCGACTGGGCGGTCTAGGTGAGCAGTTCTTC. Protein: CASRRLGGLGEQFF.

This clonotype was seen at least ten times. J is TRBJ1-1 and V is TRBV6-1, with unresolved D. The length of the CDR3 is 13 residues. In germline, CDR1 is MNHNS, CDR2 SASEGT. V was cut by 7 bases and J by 2 bases, with 11 bases left in between. CDR3 DNA sequence: TGTGCCAGCATCCTAACATCTAACACTGAAGCTTTCTTT. As protein: CASILTSNTEAFF.

The table lists this clonotype with many counts. This chain connects TRBV29-1 to TRBJ2-3; TRBD2 is a possible D gene (5 bases). Germline-derived CDR1 and CDR2 are SQVTM and ANQGSEA. The CDR3 consists of 13 residues. V lost 4 bases to trimming and J lost 1 base, with 9 bases between them. In DNA form, the CDR3 reads TGCAGCGTTGCACGGGGTCGCACAGATACGCAGTATTTT. The encoded protein is CSVARGRTDTQYF.

The V call is TRBV6-1, the J call TRBJ1-4; no clear D. The V gene's germline CDR1 is MNHNS and CDR2 SASEGT. Trimming stripped 5 bases from V and 4 bases from J, with 11 bases between. This CDR3 region has 14 residues. CDR3 bases: TGTGCCAGCAGTCATGACCGCTATAATGAAAAACTGTTTTTT. It encodes CASSHDRYNEKLFF.